The 23 T cell receptor beta chains reported below all come from one sample, sequenced in a study of blood T cell repertoires in COVID-19. Method: immunoSEQ multiplex PCR; TCRdb's copy keeps in-frame clones and lacks some. The table includes roughly 420,000 clones, roughly 88% detected once. The source material was PBMCs or T cells enriched from blood (not recorded which). The source is a woman aged 25 to 39 with acute COVID-19.

The rearrangement uses TRBV5-6 and TRBJ2-4, with 8 bases fitting TRBD1. Germline V gives CDR1 SGHDT, CDR2 YYEEEE. Trimming cost V 3 bases and J 3 bases; bases outside gene matches: 2. CDR3 length equals 14 residues. As DNA, the CDR3 is TGTGCCAGCAGCTCGGGGACAGGCAAAAACATTCAGTACTTC. This encodes CASSSGTGKNIQYF.

This clone occurred a few times. This chain connects TRBV4-3 to TRBJ2-3; D is unresolved. The V end was cut by 5 bases, the J end by 5 bases, with 11 bases between. This CDR3 contains 13 residues. Per the germline V gene, CDR1 is LGHNA and CDR2 is YSLEER. The DNA of the CDR3 is TGCGCCAGCAGCTCCTACCCGGGAGATACGCAGTATTTT. Translated, it gives CASSSYPGDTQYF.

The chain links TRBV12-5 to TRBJ1-3, with D possibly matching TRBD1 (6 bases). The V gene lost 2 bases and the J gene lost 0 bases, with 14 bases spanning the gap. CDR1 is LGHNT, CDR2 FRNRAP, per germline. The CDR3 runs 17 residues. The CDR3 region is CASGLLPGQYSGNTIYF. The DNA of the CDR3 is TGTGCTAGTGGTTTGCTACCCGGACAGTACTCTGGAAACACCATATATTTT.

J is TRBJ2-3 and V is TRBV19; possible D gene TRBD1, 5 bases. Germline-derived CDR1 and CDR2 are LNHDA and SQIVND (reference sequence). Deletions cut 3 bases from V and 6 bases from J, with 16 bases between. The CDR3 has 15 amino acids. The CDR3 region has the DNA TGTGCCAGTAGTATTATGGGGCTGCCGCCGGATACGCAGTATTTT. Translating it yields CASSIMGLPPDTQYF.

This rearrangement joins TRBV7-4 to TRBJ2-1, with D possibly being TRBD1 (6 bases). The CDR3 loop spans 13 amino acids. Trimming removed 4 bases at V and 12 bases at J, with 16 bases between. Germline assignment: CDR1 SGHVT and CDR2 SQSDAQ. CDR3 nucleotide sequence: TGTGCCAGCAGCTCCTCACAGGGTTTCGGGCAGTTCTTC. Translating it yields CASSSSQGFGQFF.

On this clone: One end of the junction varies from germline; a read error may be responsible. The gene calls are TRBV10-3 and TRBJ2-2; 12 nucleotides agree with TRBD1. Germline V CDR1 and CDR2: ENHRY, SYGVKD. The CDR3 loop spans 15 amino acids. The CDR3 nucleotides read TGTGCGATCACCCCGGGACAGGGGGCCACCGGGGAGCTGTTTTTT. It is translated as CAITPGQGATGELFF.

The V gene is TRBV19, the J gene TRBJ1-1, with TRBD1 matching 9 bases. V was pared by 6 bases and J by 1 base, with 12 bases of the junction left unmatched. Germline values: CDR1 LNHDA, CDR2 SQIVND (reference sequence). The CDR3 is made up of 17 amino acids. The CDR3 spells CASRAFNRGRTNTEAFF. In DNA form, the CDR3 reads TGTGCCAGTAGGGCTTTCAACAGGGGGCGGACGAACACTGAAGCTTTCTTT.

This chain joins TRBV7-6 and TRBJ1-5; no clear D. Germline CDR1 reads SGHVS; CDR2 reads FNYEAQ. This CDR3 has 13 residues. Trimming removed 5 bases from V and 5 bases from J, with 10 bases in between. The CDR3 protein is CASSPGYDQPQHF. In nucleotides, the CDR3 is TGTGCCAGCAGCCCGGGGTACGATCAGCCCCAGCATTTT.

The chain uses TRBV4-1 and TRBJ1-4; 12 nucleotides match TRBD1. The CDR3 totals 18 residues. Germline CDR1 and CDR2: MGHRA and YSYEKL. The J segment lost 14 bases and the V segment lost 4 bases, leaving 20 bases of the junction unmatched. The CDR3 nucleotides are TGCGCCAGCAGCCCCTCCCCCCCTCCGGGACAGGGGGCGGATGGGCTGTTTTTT. Residues: CASSPSPPPGQGADGLFF.

This sequence joins TRBV5-1 and TRBJ2-7, with D possibly TRBD2 on 6 matching bases. In germline, CDR1 is SGHRS, CDR2 YFSETQ. V gave up 2 bases and J gave up 11 bases, with 11 bases separating them. There are 11 residues in the CDR3. The DNA for the CDR3 is TGCGCCAGCAGCTTATCGGGGGAAAAGTACTTC. Protein product: CASSLSGEKYF.

The V and J genes are TRBV5-6 and TRBJ1-1; 7 nucleotides agree with TRBD1. Germline assignment: CDR1 SGHDT and CDR2 YYEEEE. The CDR3 consists of 16 residues. V lost 1 base and J lost 2; bases outside the gene matches: 8. This CDR3 is CASSLTHRGGNTEAFF. CDR3 nucleotides: TGTGCCAGCAGCTTGACGCACAGGGGTGGAAACACTGAAGCTTTCTTT.

The chain links TRBV5-4 to TRBJ1-2; no reliable D call. Looked up from germline, CDR1 is SGHNT and CDR2 is YYREEE (reference sequence). There are 15 residues in the CDR3. The V and J ends lost 2 bases and 4 bases respectively, with 15 bases between them. CDR3 nucleotide sequence: TGTGCCAGCAGCTTATGGGCCGAAGACCGCTATGGCTACACCTTC. Translation gives CASSLWAEDRYGYTF.

This chain uses TRBV12-3 or TRBV12-4 with TRBJ2-2, with D uncertain. Trimming removed 2 bases at V and 7 bases at J, with 8 bases between. This CDR3 contains 13 residues. CDR3 nucleotides: TGTGCCAGCAGTTTATTTTGGAGCGGGGAGCTGTTTTTT. Translated: CASSLFWSGELFF.

The chain carries TRBV5-5 and TRBJ2-1; tentative D call: TRBD2 (6 bases). Trimming left V 4 bases short and J 7 bases short, with 15 bases between. The CDR3 is 14 amino acids. Germline V CDR1 and CDR2: SGHKS, YYEKEE (reference sequence). This chain's CDR3 is CASSEFGEENEQFF. CDR3 in DNA: TGTGCCAGCAGCGAGTTCGGGGAGGAAAATGAGCAGTTCTTC.

The chain joins TRBV19 to TRBJ1-2; no definite D call. Looked up from germline, CDR1 is LNHDA and CDR2 is SQIVND (reference sequence). The CDR3 length is 13 residues. V dropped 5 bases and J dropped 7 bases, with 14 bases sitting between them. The CDR3 DNA reads as TGTGCCAGTAGTCGTAGGGAGTCGAGTGGCTACACCTTC. This translates into CASSRRESSGYTF.

This clone was recorded at least ten times. The V call is TRBV2, the J call TRBJ2-7; the D gene is possibly TRBD1 (5 bases). This CDR3 contains 14 residues. CDR1 and CDR2 (germline): SNHLY, FYNNEI. V dropped 4 bases and J dropped 3 bases, with 13 bases sitting between them. The CDR3 DNA reads TGTGCCAGCAGTGTCGGCAGGACACTCTACGAGCAGTACTTC. Protein: CASSVGRTLYEQYF.

The chain uses TRBV12-3 or TRBV12-4 and TRBJ1-1; 7 bases match TRBD1. V shed 10 bases, J shed 4 bases, and the junction held 9 bases outside the gene matches. CDR3 size: 13 residues. The CDR3 is CATRQGIITEAFF. In DNA form, the CDR3 reads TGTGCCACTCGACAGGGCATTATCACTGAAGCTTTCTTT.

The rearrangement joins TRBV5-1 to TRBJ1-1; no clear D. The CDR3 covers 12 residues. Germline CDR1 is SGHRS and CDR2 is YFSETQ. Trimming left V 0 bases short and J 10 bases short, with 10 bases between. The CDR3 sequence is CASSLVPQVAFF. For the CDR3, the DNA is TGCGCCAGCAGCTTGGTACCCCAGGTAGCTTTCTTT.

V is TRBV5-3 and J is TRBJ1-2; D possibly corresponds to TRBD1 (5 bases). TRBV5-3 carries the ORF label, with uncertain function. V gave up 2 bases and J gave up 8 bases, with 19 bases separating them. CDR3 length: 15 amino acids. The CDR3 coding sequence is TGTGCCAGAAGCTTTAAAACTACAGGAGCTAGAGGCTACACCTTC. It codes for CARSFKTTGARGYTF.

The chain has TRBV18 and TRBJ2-2; 9 nucleotides match TRBD1. Looked up from germline, CDR1 is KGHSH and CDR2 is LQKENI. CDR3 size: 16 residues. Trimming took 2 bases from V and 0 from J; bases not matched to a gene: 1. The CDR3 bases are TGTGCCAGCTCACCAGACAGGGGGTCGAACACCGGGGAGCTGTTTTTT. It translates to CASSPDRGSNTGELFF.

The genes are TRBV27 and TRBJ2-6; TRBD1 might be the D (6 bases). The germline V gene encodes CDR1 MNHEY and CDR2 SMNVEV (reference sequence). The CDR3 runs to 15 residues. Trimming shortened V by 3 bases and J by 1 base, and 7 bases separated the two germline ends. The CDR3 reads CASSFTGSGANVLTF. CDR3 in DNA: TGTGCCAGCAGTTTTACAGGGTCTGGGGCCAACGTCCTGACTTTC.

With respect to this clone: Within the sample, other DNA sequences also encode this same CDR3. The CDR3 DNA is TGTGCCAGCAGCTTAGGGACAGGCCCCCTCTATGGCTACACCTTC. Protein sequence: CASSLGTGPLYGYTF. The V call is TRBV7-9, the J call TRBJ1-2, with TRBD1 matching 7 bases. J lost 4 bases, V lost 1 base, and 6 bases had no gene match. Germline V gene lookup returns CDR1 SEHNR and CDR2 FQNEAQ (reference sequence). The CDR3 runs 15 residues.

The rearrangement links TRBV19 to TRBJ1-5; 9 positions agree with TRBD1. The CDR3 consists of 15 residues. The V gene end was trimmed by 6 bases and the J gene end by 4 bases; junction bases not matched to a gene: 7. The germline V gene encodes CDR1 LNHDA and CDR2 SQIVND (reference sequence). The CDR3 here is CASRYRDRENQPQHF. CDR3 DNA sequence: TGTGCCAGTAGGTACCGGGACAGGGAGAATCAGCCCCAGCATTTT.